The 28 T cell receptor beta chains in this list originate from one sample, sequenced in a study of blood T cells in healthy people across ages (dated by TCRdb to the mid-2010s). Library construction relied on 5' RACE. Sequencing was performed on an Illumina HiSeq 2500. A second PCR of about 6 to 11 cycles was performed with a sample-barcoded 5' primer and a J-beta primer mix. TCRdb reanalyzed the raw reads on its own, using fastp at Q25 for trimming and MiXCR for clone calling, and kept in-frame beta chains. Records with the same CDR3 protein are collapsed into one entry carrying the most frequent genes and DNA. The sample table contains about 970,000 distinct CDR3 sequences; only one count was recorded for roughly half of them. Of the sample, over 20% falls within the top ten clones. The source material was blood. The receptors stem from a woman aged 60 to 75 in good health.

The chain combines TRBV6-7 with TRBJ2-3; D is perhaps TRBD2 (6 bases). TRBV6-7 is marked as an open reading frame, function uncertain. The CDR3 totals 15 residues. V lost 6 bases and J 0 bases, leaving 13 bases between the germline ends. This CDR3 reads CASRPVGTSTDTQYF. The CDR3 DNA reads as TGTGCCAGCAGGCCTGTTGGGACTAGCACAGATACGCAGTATTTT.

The V gene is TRBV5-6, the J gene TRBJ2-7, with D perhaps TRBD1 or TRBD2 (5 bases each). The DNA end lines up better with TRBJ2-4; the J call may be wrong. Per germline, CDR1 SGHDT and CDR2 YYEEEE. The CDR3 length is 15 residues. Written as DNA, the CDR3 is TGTGCCAGCAACCAAGTGGGGGATAGCCAAAACATTCAGTACTTC. It is translated as CASNQVGDSQNIQYF.

This clonotype was found a few times. CDR3 protein: CASSLDRAVNQPQHF. The CDR3 bases are TGTGCCAGCAGCTTAGACAGGGCGGTTAATCAGCCCCAGCATTTT. V and J are TRBV7-2 and TRBJ1-5, with D tentatively TRBD1 (6 bases). The CDR3 consists of 15 residues. Germline V gives CDR1 SGHTA, CDR2 FQGNSA. The V end lost 1 base, the J end lost 4 bases, and 11 bases lay between the germline ends.

J is TRBJ1-2 and V is TRBV14; D remains unclear. Trimming removed 1 base from V and 4 bases from J, with 16 bases in between. This CDR3 has 16 amino acids. Germline-derived CDR1 and CDR2 are SGHDN and FVKESK. Written as DNA, the CDR3 is TGTGCCAGCAGCCAAGGAATGAATTTCCGGACCTATGGCTACACCTTC. This encodes CASSQGMNFRTYGYTF.

The chain couples TRBV27 to TRBJ1-2; maybe TRBD1 (6 bases). This CDR3 spans 15 amino acids. Trimming took 8 bases from V and 1 from J, leaving 17 bases between them. Germline V gene lookup returns CDR1 MNHEY and CDR2 SMNVEV (reference sequence). In DNA, the CDR3 is TGTGCCAGCCACCCGGGGGGGCACCATAACTATGGCTACACCTTC. Its translation is CASHPGGHHNYGYTF.

J is TRBJ2-3 and V is TRBV30; 8 bases map to TRBD1. The V gene's germline CDR1 is GTSNPN and CDR2 SVGIG (reference sequence). V was clipped by 2 bases and J by 11 bases; unmatched bases: 15. This CDR3 has 15 residues. CDR3 residues: CAWSNGQGLGLQQYF. In nucleotides, the CDR3 is TGTGCCTGGAGTAATGGACAGGGCCTGGGTCTTCAGCAGTATTTT.

The CDR3 DNA sequence: TGTGCCAGCAGCAGCCTTGGGACGATCTCCTACGAGCAGTACTTC. This translates into CASSSLGTISYEQYF. V and J are TRBV2 and TRBJ2-7; possibly TRBD1 or TRBD2 for D (5 bases each). This CDR3 region has 15 residues. Germline V gene data show CDR1 as SNHLY and CDR2 as FYNNEI. Trimming removed 6 bases from V and 0 bases from J, with 15 bases in between.

As concerns this clonotype: No conserved phenylalanine or tryptophan is present at the end of the CDR3, so a read error is the likely explanation. The CDR3 nucleotides are TGCGCCAGCAGCCAAGTTCATAGCGGGCACGACGAGCAGTACTTA. Encoded protein: CASSQVHSGHDEQYL. The chain combines TRBV4-3 with TRBJ2-5, with TRBD2 matching over 7 bases. TRBJ2-7 explains the end of the DNA better; the J call may be wrong. This CDR3 contains 15 residues. In germline, CDR1 is LGHNA, CDR2 YSLEER.

This chain uses TRBV5-1 with TRBJ2-7, with a weak D call TRBD1 (7 bases). With 3 bases removed from V and 5 bases from J, the gap between germline ends came to 24 bases. This CDR3 contains 17 residues. The germline V gene has CDR1 SGHRS and CDR2 YFSETQ. CDR3 sequence reads: CASSWGADRALDHEQYF. CDR3 DNA: TGCGCCAGCAGCTGGGGGGCTGACAGGGCTCTAGACCACGAGCAGTACTTC. The full variable domain, rest sourced from reference TRBV5-1 and TRBJ2-7, is KAGVTQTPRYLIKTRGQQVTLSCSPISGHRSVSWYQQTPGQGLQFLFEYFSETQRNKGNFPGRFSGRQFSNSRSEMNVSTLELGDSALYLCASSWGADRALDHEQYFGPGTRLTVT.

This clonotype has more than one count but fewer than ten. The chain has TRBV6-5 and TRBJ2-6, with 9 bases aligning to TRBD1. V gave up 6 bases and J gave up 1 base; unmatched junction bases: 4. The CDR3 totals 16 residues. CDR1 and CDR2 from the germline V gene are MNHEY and SVGAGI. DNA of the CDR3: TGTGCCAGCAGACAGGGGGCCCGTTCTGGGGCCAACGTCCTGACTTTC. Translation: CASRQGARSGANVLTF.

V usage is TRBV6-6 and J usage is TRBJ2-7; D is undetermined. The CDR3 covers 12 residues. V was trimmed by 2 bases and J by 5 bases, leaving 7 bases between them. From germline, CDR1 is MNHNY and CDR2 SVGAGI (reference sequence). The CDR3 spells CASSYSSDEQYF. For the CDR3, the DNA is TGTGCCAGCAGTTACAGTTCCGACGAGCAGTACTTC.

V is TRBV7-2 and J is TRBJ1-1; D remains ambiguous. The CDR3 is 11 residues long. From germline, CDR1 is SGHTA and CDR2 FQGNSA. The V end lost 2 bases, the J end lost 7 bases, and 5 bases lay between the germline ends. CDR3 DNA: TGTGCCAGCAGCTTAAAGGTTGAAGCTTTCTTT. It translates to CASSLKVEAFF.

The chain links TRBV15 to TRBJ2-5, with D hard to call. V dropped 0 bases and J dropped 5 bases, with 13 bases sitting between them. The CDR3 totals 15 residues. CDR1 and CDR2 (germline): LNHNV, YYDKDF (reference sequence). CDR3 amino acids: CATSRDPGGKETQYF. In nucleotides, the CDR3 is TGTGCCACCAGCAGAGATCCCGGCGGTAAGGAGACCCAGTACTTC.

This clonotype showed up many times. The chain carries TRBV6-5 and TRBJ2-7; a weak D match, TRBD2 (5 bases). The CDR3 has 17 amino acids. Trimming cost V 0 bases and J 7 bases, with 22 bases left between them. Germline V gene sequence: CDR1 MNHEY, CDR2 SVGAGI. The CDR3 nucleotides are TGTGCCAGCAGTTACTCGAAGAGTGGACTTGAGATCTGGGAGCAGTACTTC. It yields the protein CASSYSKSGLEIWEQYF.

This clonotype showed up just a few times. The CDR3 here is CASSVATGLIYEQYF. As DNA, the CDR3 is TGTGCCAGCAGCGTAGCGACGGGACTTATCTACGAGCAGTACTTC. V is TRBV9 and J is TRBJ2-7; D perhaps matches TRBD2 (6 bases). This CDR3 contains 15 residues. The V end was cut by 0 bases, the J end by 3 bases, with 13 bases between. Per germline, CDR1 SGDLS and CDR2 YYNGEE.

In its sample, this clonotype was seen once. V and J are TRBV15 and TRBJ2-5; TRBD2 aligns across 9 bases. The CDR3 is made up of 13 amino acids. Unmatched junction bases numbered 1, after V lost 7 bases and J lost 1 base. Germline CDR1 reads LNHNV; CDR2 reads YYDKDF (reference sequence). The CDR3 reads CATMTSGQETQYF. CDR3 DNA sequence: TGTGCCACCATGACTAGCGGCCAAGAGACCCAGTACTTC.

The chain links TRBV28 to TRBJ2-3; a weak D match, TRBD2 (6 bases). Between the trimmed V and J ends, which lost 4 bases and 0 bases, there was a span of 17 bases. In germline, CDR1 is MDHEN, CDR2 SYDVKM. This CDR3 comprises 17 residues. The CDR3 spells CASSSVLGGTSTDTQYF. Here the CDR3 DNA reads TGTGCCAGCAGTTCAGTTCTAGGCGGGACTAGCACAGATACGCAGTATTTT.

V and J are TRBV3-1 and TRBJ2-5, with D possibly TRBD1 on 6 matching bases. Trimming shortened V by 3 bases and J by 5 bases, and 13 bases separated the two germline ends. Germline assignment: CDR1 LGHDT and CDR2 YNNKEL (reference sequence). The CDR3 is 14 amino acids. CDR3 residues: CASSQKDRRETQYF. The CDR3 bases are TGTGCCAGCAGCCAGAAAGACAGGAGGGAGACCCAGTACTTC.

V is TRBV20-1 and J is TRBJ2-5, with 11 bases lining up with TRBD2. V was pared by 6 bases and J by 1 base, with 10 bases of the junction left unmatched. Germline values: CDR1 DFQATT, CDR2 SNEGSKA (reference sequence). This CDR3 has 16 residues. Here the CDR3 reads CSAKGPGLAAQETQYF. The CDR3 DNA is TGCAGTGCCAAAGGACCGGGACTAGCGGCCCAAGAGACCCAGTACTTC.

As regards this clonotype: A read error is possible here, since a much larger clone lies one base away. The V call is TRBV3-1, the J call TRBJ2-7, with 7 bases fitting TRBD1. The DNA matches TRBJ2-5 better at its end, which makes the J call doubtful. This CDR3 is 15 amino acids long. From germline, CDR1 is LGHDT and CDR2 YNNKEL (reference sequence). CDR3 sequence (DNA): TGTGCCAGCAGAGATAAACAGGGGCCGGGAGAGACCCAGTACTTC. It translates to CASRDKQGPGETQYF.

The chain couples TRBV4-3 to TRBJ1-1; D perhaps matches TRBD1 (6 bases). The CDR3 is made up of 16 amino acids. Germline CDR1 and CDR2: LGHNA and YSLEER. V lost 8 bases to trimming and J lost 0 bases, with 19 bases between them. This CDR3 is CASSQGPQLMNTEAFF. As DNA, the CDR3 is TGCGCCAGCTCACAGGGACCTCAACTAATGAACACTGAAGCTTTCTTT.

The CDR3 nucleotides read TGTGCCAGCGGGTCTGAGGGCCCCCCCTACGAGCAGTACTTC. Protein: CASGSEGPPYEQYF. The chain couples TRBV7-9 to TRBJ2-7; D perhaps matches TRBD2 (5 bases). The ends were cut back, 8 bases at V and 2 bases at J, with 16 bases in the middle. The germline V gene encodes CDR1 SEHNR and CDR2 FQNEAQ (reference sequence). This CDR3 is 14 amino acids long.

This clonotype was seen a handful of times. The chain links TRBV7-8 to TRBJ2-7, with D maybe TRBD2 (5 bases). The CDR3 contains 16 residues. The V and J ends lost 1 base and 1 base respectively, with 14 bases between them. Germline lookup yields CDR1 SGHVS and CDR2 FQNEAQ. The chain's CDR3 is CASSLGASTGSYEQYF. CDR3 DNA sequence: TGTGCCAGCAGCTTAGGCGCCTCAACGGGGTCCTACGAGCAGTACTTC.

The chain joins TRBV18 to TRBJ2-1; TRBD2 matches at 8 bases. The V segment lost 1 base and the J segment 7 bases; nucleotides outside the gene matches: 6. The CDR3 has 15 residues. The V gene's germline CDR1 is KGHSH and CDR2 LQKENI. The CDR3 region has the DNA TGTGCCAGCTCACCACTAGCGGGACTTAGTAATGAGCAGTTCTTC. Translating it yields CASSPLAGLSNEQFF.

This clonotype was seen only once. As DNA, the CDR3 is TGTGCCAGCTCACCCGTGACAGAGAAAGAGACCCAGTACTTC. Its translation is CASSPVTEKETQYF. V is TRBV18 and J is TRBJ2-5, with a weak D call TRBD1 (5 bases). The V end lost 3 bases, the J end lost 3 bases, and 11 bases lay between the germline ends. Per germline, CDR1 KGHSH and CDR2 LQKENI. The CDR3 length is 14 residues.

The chain joins TRBV7-2 to TRBJ2-4; D may be TRBD2 (6 bases). Per germline, CDR1 SGHTA and CDR2 FQGNSA. V dropped 4 bases and J dropped 5 bases, with 18 bases sitting between them. CDR3 length: 16 residues. CDR3 region: CASSSSRGTVQNIQYF. The DNA for the CDR3 is TGTGCCAGCAGCTCTAGCCGCGGGACGGTGCAAAACATTCAGTACTTC.

This clonotype showed up just a few times. The rearrangement links TRBV20-1 to TRBJ2-1, with 11 bases matching TRBD2. CDR3 size: 15 residues. Germline CDR1 DFQATT, CDR2 SNEGSKA (reference sequence). J was trimmed by 4 bases and V by 3 bases; bases with no gene match: 5. CDR3 protein: CSASPGTSGYNEQFF. CDR3 coding DNA: TGCAGTGCTAGTCCGGGGACTAGCGGATACAATGAGCAGTTCTTC.

The J gene is TRBJ2-1, the V gene TRBV10-3; no definite D call. The V end lost 2 bases, the J end lost 7 bases, and 15 bases lay between the germline ends. Germline CDR1 ENHRY, CDR2 SYGVKD. This CDR3 region has 15 residues. This chain's CDR3 is CAISEKKNQGNEQFF. The CDR3 DNA sequence: TGTGCCATCAGTGAGAAGAAAAATCAAGGTAATGAGCAGTTCTTC.